A single sample is the source of the 28 T cell receptor beta chains below, sequenced in a study of technical replicates of blood from several donors (dated by TCRdb to about 2017). Preparation of the library involved the immunoSEQ multiplex PCR assay. The table comes from immuneACCESS by way of TCRdb, which keeps in-frame sequences with V and J called. Part of the clones is missing from these tables; in studies checked, under half for an unresolved V gene and the rest for unknown reasons. For this sample the table gives around 81,000 clones, of which around 95% were detected only once. The ten largest clonotypes hold about 0.37% of the sample. Sequenced input: T cells isolated from PBMCs. These TCRs come from a human donor in good health.

This chain uses TRBV9 with TRBJ2-1; TRBD2 agrees at 10 bases. The ends lost 3 bases at V and 6 bases at J; junction bases unmatched: 9. The CDR3 length is 16 residues. Germline V CDR1 and CDR2: SGDLS, YYNGEE. The CDR3 DNA reads as TGTGCCAGCAGCGCCCTCCGGCTAGCGGGAGTCAATGAGCAGTTCTTC. Translating it yields CASSALRLAGVNEQFF.

The J gene is TRBJ2-2, the V gene TRBV25-1; D remains ambiguous. There are 11 residues in the CDR3. Germline V lookup: CDR1 MGHDK, CDR2 SYGVNS. The V and J ends lost 7 bases and 4 bases respectively, with 4 bases between them. The CDR3 sequence is CASTGTGELFF. For the CDR3, the DNA is TGTGCCAGCACAGGCACCGGGGAGCTGTTTTTT.

The gene calls are TRBV5-1 and TRBJ2-7, with D perhaps TRBD2 (5 bases). Germline assignment: CDR1 SGHRS and CDR2 YFSETQ. Trimming took 4 bases from V and 5 from J, leaving 25 bases between them. CDR3 size: 17 residues. The CDR3 DNA follows: TGCGCCAGCAGCCCCGAAGGAGCTAGCACATTCCTTAACGAGCAGTACTTC. Protein sequence: CASSPEGASTFLNEQYF.

The chain recombines TRBV9 with TRBJ2-3; maybe TRBD2 (5 bases). Trimming cost V 4 bases and J 7 bases, with 13 bases left between them. CDR1 is SGDLS, CDR2 YYNGEE, per germline. This CDR3 contains 13 residues. Here the CDR3 reads CASSPLLGYTQYF. The CDR3 nucleotides are TGTGCCAGCAGCCCCCTACTAGGTTATACGCAGTATTTT.

The gene calls are TRBV29-1 and TRBJ2-6; D might be TRBD2 (5 bases). The germline V gene encodes CDR1 SQVTM and CDR2 ANQGSEA. V lost 5 bases to trimming and J lost 2 bases, with 10 bases between them. The CDR3 extends over 14 amino acids. The chain's CDR3 is CSVLTAAGANVLTF. The CDR3 nucleotides are TGCAGCGTTTTAACAGCGGCTGGGGCCAACGTCCTGACTTTC.

This sequence joins TRBV4-1 and TRBJ2-7; tentatively, D is TRBD1 (6 bases). V lost 0 bases and J 11 bases, leaving 17 bases between the germline ends. This CDR3 has 14 amino acids. Germline V lookup: CDR1 MGHRA, CDR2 YSYEKL. For the CDR3, the DNA is TGCGCCAGCAGCCAAGACGGCAGGGGCGGACTTAAGTACTTC. Its translation: CASSQDGRGGLKYF.

The chain carries TRBV29-1 and TRBJ2-7, with 11 nucleotides matching TRBD2. Germline CDR1 is SQVTM and CDR2 is ANQGSEA. Germline trimming cut 7 bases from V and 3 bases from J; bases unmatched to any gene: 5. The length of the CDR3 is 13 residues. The CDR3: CSGTSGGFYEQYF. The CDR3 coding sequence is TGCAGCGGAACTAGCGGGGGATTCTACGAGCAGTACTTC.

V and J are TRBV7-2 and TRBJ2-1, with 8 bases that match TRBD2. J was trimmed by 0 bases and V by 5 bases; bases with no gene match: 3. CDR1 and CDR2 (germline): SGHTA, FQGNSA. The CDR3 loop spans 15 amino acids. The CDR3 DNA reads as TGTGCCAGCAGCCCAGCGGGAGTCTCCTACAATGAGCAGTTCTTC. Protein sequence: CASSPAGVSYNEQFF.

This sequence joins TRBV14 and TRBJ2-1, with a possible D match to TRBD1 (6 bases). The CDR3 sequence is 15 residues long. CDR1 is SGHDN and CDR2 is FVKESK in the germline V gene. Trimming pared 4 bases from V and 7 bases from J, leaving 17 bases between. The CDR3 region is CASSPSGTYRNEQFF. CDR3 sequence (DNA): TGTGCCAGCAGCCCATCCGGGACATATCGGAATGAGCAGTTCTTC.

This chain connects TRBV28 to TRBJ2-7; tentatively, D is TRBD1 (5 bases). CDR1 MDHEN and CDR2 SYDVKM come from the germline V gene. The CDR3 spans 14 residues. V was pared by 6 bases and J by 4 bases, with 16 bases between. The chain's CDR3 is CASSPNPGNYEQYF. The CDR3 nucleotides are TGTGCCAGCAGCCCTAACCCAGGGAATTACGAGCAGTACTTC.

V usage is TRBV5-4 and J usage is TRBJ2-7; D might be TRBD2 (6 bases). The V gene lost 2 bases and the J gene lost 0 bases, with 9 bases spanning the gap. Looked up from germline, CDR1 is SGHNT and CDR2 is YYREEE (reference sequence). The CDR3 extends over 14 amino acids. The CDR3 region is CASSFGSSSYEQYF. Here the CDR3 DNA reads TGTGCCAGCAGCTTCGGGAGCTCCTCCTACGAGCAGTACTTC.

This chain uses TRBV11-2 with TRBJ2-5, with D unresolved. With 5 bases removed from V and 7 bases from J, the gap between germline ends came to 11 bases. Germline-derived CDR1 and CDR2 are SGHAT and FQNNGV. CDR3 length: 12 amino acids. For the CDR3, the DNA is TGTGCCAGCAGCCCCCCGAGAGCGACCCAGTACTTC. Protein: CASSPPRATQYF.

The rearrangement uses TRBV4-1 and TRBJ1-4; D gene ambiguous. This CDR3 comprises 14 residues. The V gene's germline CDR1 is MGHRA and CDR2 YSYEKL. Trimming took off 6 bases at V and 3 bases at J, with 11 bases between the two ends. CDR3 coding DNA: TGCGCCAGCAGGGGAGGGCCCTCTAATGAAAAACTGTTTTTT. This encodes CASRGGPSNEKLFF.

The V call is TRBV21-1, the J call TRBJ2-7; the table names TRBD1, a call not compared with the DNA. TRBV21-1 is shown as a pseudogene. This CDR3 has 14 amino acids. The CDR3 here is CATAKDREVYEQYF. CDR3 nucleotide sequence: TGTGCCACGGCAAAGGACAGGGAGGTCTACGAGCAGTACTTC.

V usage is TRBV19 and J usage is TRBJ1-4; D is unresolved. CDR3 length: 12 amino acids. V lost 5 bases to trimming and J lost 8 bases, with 9 bases between them. From germline, CDR1 is LNHDA and CDR2 SQIVND (reference sequence). CDR3 region: CASSPRLEKLFF. CDR3 DNA sequence: TGTGCCAGTAGTCCGAGGTTAGAAAAACTGTTTTTT. Filled out from reference TRBV19 and TRBJ1-4, the complete variable domain reads DGGITQSPKYLFRKEGQNVTLSCEQNLNHDAMYWYRQDPGQGLRLIYYSQIVNDFQKGDIAEGYSVSREKKESFPLTVTSAQKNPTAFYLCASSPRLEKLFFGSGTQLSVL.

The chain combines TRBV11-2 with TRBJ2-7; 12 bases align to TRBD1. CDR3 length equals 14 residues. The J segment lost 4 bases and the V segment lost 5 bases, leaving 3 bases of the junction unmatched. Germline CDR1 reads SGHAT; CDR2 reads FQNNGV. The CDR3 region is CASSRDRGPYEQYF. The CDR3 nucleotides are TGTGCCAGCAGCCGGGACAGGGGGCCATACGAGCAGTACTTC.

The V and J genes are TRBV4-2 and TRBJ2-1, with a weak D call TRBD1 (7 bases). Per germline, CDR1 LGHNA and CDR2 YNFKEQ. There are 17 residues in the CDR3. With 0 bases removed from V and 5 bases from J, the gap between germline ends came to 17 bases. Here the CDR3 DNA reads TGTGCCAGCAGCCAAGATCCAGGGGGGAGTAGTAACAATGAGCAGTTCTTC. It translates to CASSQDPGGSSNNEQFF.

The chain couples TRBV7-2 to TRBJ1-2, with TRBD1 matching 7 bases. There are 15 residues in the CDR3. V lost 4 bases, J lost 8 bases, and 13 bases stayed unmatched. Germline values: CDR1 SGHTA, CDR2 FQGNSA. Here the CDR3 DNA reads TGTGCCAGCAGCTCGGGACAGCCCTTGCTCGGGGGCTACACCTTC. It codes for CASSSGQPLLGGYTF.

CDR3 coding DNA: TGTGCCATCAGTGAGTCGGTGGTGGTACGGACAGATACGCAGTATTTT. Translation gives CAISESVVVRTDTQYF. The rearrangement links TRBV10-3 to TRBJ2-3; D is undetermined. The CDR3 covers 16 residues. CDR1 and CDR2 from the germline V gene are ENHRY and SYGVKD. Trimming pared 0 bases from V and 3 bases from J, leaving 13 bases between.

This sequence joins TRBV5-1 and TRBJ1-2; D remains unclear. V was clipped by 1 base and J by 4 bases, with 8 bases between them. Germline V CDR1 and CDR2: SGHRS, YFSETQ. This CDR3 has 13 residues. CDR3 bases: TGCGCCAGCAGCTTGACAGCTTTCTATGGCTACACCTTC. Translated: CASSLTAFYGYTF.

The chain recombines TRBV9 with TRBJ1-2; 8 nucleotides match TRBD1. Germline-derived CDR1 and CDR2 are SGDLS and YYNGEE. V lost 3 bases to trimming and J lost 5 bases; unmatched junction nucleotides: 9. The CDR3 is made up of 15 amino acids. The CDR3: CASSGTGKRGYGYTF. CDR3 sequence (DNA): TGTGCCAGCAGCGGGACAGGGAAGCGAGGTTATGGCTACACCTTC.

The chain is built from TRBV6-1 and TRBJ2-1; D uncertain. Germline V CDR1 and CDR2: MNHNS, SASEGT. With 7 bases removed from V and 0 bases from J, the gap between germline ends came to 19 bases. The CDR3 has 17 amino acids. DNA for the CDR3: TGTGCCAGCAATGAGAGAGCCCTCAAAGCCTCCTACAATGAGCAGTTCTTC. Amino acid sequence: CASNERALKASYNEQFF.

J is TRBJ2-7 and V is TRBV28, with TRBD2 matching over 11 bases. The CDR3 spans 18 residues. V gave up 6 bases and J gave up 5 bases; unmatched junction bases: 18. Germline values: CDR1 MDHEN, CDR2 SYDVKM. The CDR3 loop is CASRDRVGLAGGSNEQYF. CDR3 in DNA: TGTGCCAGCAGGGACAGGGTCGGTCTAGCGGGAGGTTCCAACGAGCAGTACTTC.

The DNA of the CDR3 is TGTGCTAGTGGTTTGGGGGACAGGCACAATGAGCAGTTCTTC. Residues: CASGLGDRHNEQFF. The V gene is TRBV12-5, the J gene TRBJ2-1; 8 bases align to TRBD1. The CDR3 has 14 residues. CDR1 LGHNT and CDR2 FRNRAP come from the germline V gene. V lost 1 base, J lost 5 bases, and 1 base stayed unmatched.

The chain couples TRBV19 to TRBJ1-5; 9 bases line up with TRBD1. CDR1 is LNHDA and CDR2 is SQIVND in the germline V gene (reference sequence). With V trimmed by 10 bases and J by 7 bases, 11 bases remained unmatched. The CDR3 covers 14 residues. This CDR3 reads CATLSGTGHQPQHF. CDR3 nucleotide sequence: TGTGCCACCTTGTCCGGGACAGGGCACCAGCCCCAGCATTTT.

This chain uses TRBV7-4 with TRBJ2-7; 10 bases line up with TRBD2. V shed 7 bases and J 6 bases; nucleotides not matched to a gene: 3. The CDR3 is made up of 12 amino acids. Per the germline V gene, CDR1 is SGHVT and CDR2 is SQSDAQ. For the CDR3, the DNA is TGTGCCAGCAACCAGCGGGAGGGCGAGCAGTACTTC. This translates into CASNQREGEQYF.

The chain links TRBV19 to TRBJ1-2, with D perhaps TRBD1 (5 bases). The CDR3 is 15 residues long. The V end lost 4 bases, the J end lost 2 bases, and 14 bases lay between the germline ends. Per germline, CDR1 LNHDA and CDR2 SQIVND (reference sequence). CDR3 DNA: TGTGCCAGTAGTAGCCTCGTACAGGCAAACTATGGCTACACCTTC. This sequence encodes CASSSLVQANYGYTF.

The chain joins TRBV7-9 to TRBJ1-2, with 8 bases identical to TRBD1. The CDR3 has 15 amino acids. Germline trimming cut 3 bases from V and 2 bases from J; bases unmatched to any gene: 5. Germline V lookup: CDR1 SEHNR, CDR2 FQNEAQ (reference sequence). The CDR3 here is CASSLAGTGNYGYTF. CDR3 coding DNA: TGTGCCAGCAGCTTGGCCGGGACAGGAAACTATGGCTACACCTTC.